This entry describes one TCR beta chain. The antigen remains undetermined. The data are from a study of blood T cells in healthy people across ages. Points from the study as a whole: Roughly linear declines in TCR beta diversity per million T cells occurred with age. One million T cells yielded diversity estimates that were considered underestimates.

This CDR3 is built from 14 residues. A second PCR of 7 to 11 cycles used a sample-barcoded 5' primer and a J-beta primer mix. TCRdb re-analysed the 5' RACE reads in MiXCR, keeping a single row per CDR3 protein. The table lists approximately 900,000 distinct CDR3 sequences, under 50% of them singletons. The specimen sequenced was blood. The chain couples TRBV12-3 or TRBV12-4 to TRBJ2-4; the D is unclear. Gene TRBJ2-7 matches the end of the DNA better, so the J call may be wrong. The receptor was isolated from a man aged 30 to 39 in good health. The CDR3 DNA is TGTGCCAGCAGTTTATACTCCGTCTCCTACGAGCAGTACTTC. It codes for CASSLYSVSYEQYF.